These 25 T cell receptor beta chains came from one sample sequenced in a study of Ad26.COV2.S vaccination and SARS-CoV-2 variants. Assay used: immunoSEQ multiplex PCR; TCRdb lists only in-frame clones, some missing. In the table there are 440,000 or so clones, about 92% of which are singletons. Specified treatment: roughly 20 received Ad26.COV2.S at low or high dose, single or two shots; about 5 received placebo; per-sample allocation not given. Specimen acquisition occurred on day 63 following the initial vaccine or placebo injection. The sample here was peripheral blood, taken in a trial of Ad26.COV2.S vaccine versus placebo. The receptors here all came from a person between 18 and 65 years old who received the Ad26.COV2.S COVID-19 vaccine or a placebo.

DNA for the CDR3: TGTGCCAGCAGCTTGGACTACAATGAGCAGTTCTTC. It translates to CASSLDYNEQFF. The chain links TRBV5-4 to TRBJ2-1; no clear D gene. Germline V gene sequence: CDR1 SGHNT, CDR2 YYREEE (reference sequence). Between the trimmed V and J ends, which lost 0 bases and 3 bases, there was a span of 1 base. The CDR3 has 12 residues.

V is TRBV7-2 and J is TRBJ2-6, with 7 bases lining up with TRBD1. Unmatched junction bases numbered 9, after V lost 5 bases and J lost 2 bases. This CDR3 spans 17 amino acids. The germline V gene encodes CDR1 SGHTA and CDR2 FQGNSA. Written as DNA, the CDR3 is TGTGCCAGCAGCAACCCCCACAGGGGCGCTGGGGCCAACGTCCTGACTTTC. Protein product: CASSNPHRGAGANVLTF.

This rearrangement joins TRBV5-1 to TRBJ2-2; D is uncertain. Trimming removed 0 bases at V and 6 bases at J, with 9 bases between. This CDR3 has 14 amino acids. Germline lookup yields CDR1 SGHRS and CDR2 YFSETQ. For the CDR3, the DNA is TGCGCCAGCAGCTTGGTTCCGGGTTCCGGGGAGCTGTTTTTT. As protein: CASSLVPGSGELFF.

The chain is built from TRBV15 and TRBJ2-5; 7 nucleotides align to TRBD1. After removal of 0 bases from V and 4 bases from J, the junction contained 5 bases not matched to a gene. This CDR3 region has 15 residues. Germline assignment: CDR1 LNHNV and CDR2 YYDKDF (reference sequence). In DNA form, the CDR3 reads TGTGCCACCAGCAGAGATTCGGCAGGGGGAGAGACCCAGTACTTC. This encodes CATSRDSAGGETQYF.

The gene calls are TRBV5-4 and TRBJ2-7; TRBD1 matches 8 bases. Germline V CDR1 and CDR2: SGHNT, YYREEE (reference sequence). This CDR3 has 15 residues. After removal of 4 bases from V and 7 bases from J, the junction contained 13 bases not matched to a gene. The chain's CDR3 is CASSPQTGVAKEQYF. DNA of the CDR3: TGTGCCAGCAGCCCTCAGACAGGGGTAGCCAAAGAGCAGTACTTC. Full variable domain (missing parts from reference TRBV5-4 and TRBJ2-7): ETGVTQSPTHLIKTRGQQVTLRCSSQSGHNTVSWYQQALGQGPQFIFQYYREEENGRGNFPPRFSGLQFPNYSSELNVNALELDDSALYLCASSPQTGVAKEQYFGPGTRLTVT.

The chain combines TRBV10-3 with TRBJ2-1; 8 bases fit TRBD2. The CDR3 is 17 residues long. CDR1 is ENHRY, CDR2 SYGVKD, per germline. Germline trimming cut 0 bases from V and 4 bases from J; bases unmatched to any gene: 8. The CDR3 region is CAISESPASGYYNEQFF. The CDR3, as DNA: TGTGCCATCAGTGAGTCGCCCGCTAGCGGGTATTACAATGAGCAGTTCTTC.

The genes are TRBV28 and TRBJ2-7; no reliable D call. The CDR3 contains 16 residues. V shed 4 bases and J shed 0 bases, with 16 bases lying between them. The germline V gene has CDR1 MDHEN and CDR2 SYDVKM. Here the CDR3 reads CASSSALHGSSYEQYF. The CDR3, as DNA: TGTGCCAGCAGTTCCGCCCTGCACGGCAGCTCCTACGAGCAGTACTTC.

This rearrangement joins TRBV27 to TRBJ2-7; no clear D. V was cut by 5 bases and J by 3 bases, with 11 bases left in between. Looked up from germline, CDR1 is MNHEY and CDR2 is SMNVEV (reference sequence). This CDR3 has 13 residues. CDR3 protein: CASSGSGLYEQYF. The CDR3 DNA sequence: TGTGCCAGCAGTGGGTCAGGCCTCTACGAGCAGTACTTC.

In DNA form, the CDR3 reads TGTGCCAGCAGTGCCCGGACAGGCCCCCTCCTCTATGGCTACACCTTC. This sequence encodes CASSARTGPLLYGYTF. J is TRBJ1-2 and V is TRBV6-1, with 7 bases fitting TRBD1. Germline CDR1 is MNHNS and CDR2 is SASEGT. After removal of 4 bases from V and 4 bases from J, the junction contained 12 bases not matched to a gene. The CDR3 has 16 amino acids.

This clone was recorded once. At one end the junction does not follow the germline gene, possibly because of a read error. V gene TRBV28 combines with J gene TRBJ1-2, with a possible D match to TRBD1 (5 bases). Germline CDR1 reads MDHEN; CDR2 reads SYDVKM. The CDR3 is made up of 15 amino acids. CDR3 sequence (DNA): TGTGCCAGCAGTGTACCAGGCCAGGGACTTGGCGGCTACACATTC. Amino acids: CASSVPGQGLGGYTF.

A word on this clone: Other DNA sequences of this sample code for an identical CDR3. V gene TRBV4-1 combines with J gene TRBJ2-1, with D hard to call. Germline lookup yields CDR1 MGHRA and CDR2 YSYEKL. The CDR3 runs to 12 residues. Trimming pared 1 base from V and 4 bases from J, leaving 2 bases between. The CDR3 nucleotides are TGCGCCAGCAGCCAAGTTTACAATGAGCAGTTCTTC. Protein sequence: CASSQVYNEQFF.

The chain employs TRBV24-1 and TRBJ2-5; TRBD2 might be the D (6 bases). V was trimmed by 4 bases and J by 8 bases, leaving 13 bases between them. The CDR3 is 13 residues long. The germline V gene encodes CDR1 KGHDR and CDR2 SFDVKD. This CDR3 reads CATSDGTLVTQYF. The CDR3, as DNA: TGTGCCACCAGTGACGGGACTCTCGTAACCCAGTACTTC.

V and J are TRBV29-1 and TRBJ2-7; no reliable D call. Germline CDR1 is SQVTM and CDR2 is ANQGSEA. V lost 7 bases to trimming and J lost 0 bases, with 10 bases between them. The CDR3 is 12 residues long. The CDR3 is CSATGISYEQYF. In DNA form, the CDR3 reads TGCAGCGCGACCGGAATCTCCTACGAGCAGTACTTC.

CDR3 protein: CASSLAGGGNEQFF. The CDR3 DNA reads as TGTGCCAGCAGCCTAGCGGGAGGGGGCAATGAGCAGTTCTTC. This rearrangement joins TRBV2 to TRBJ2-1, with TRBD2 identical over 12 bases. Germline V gene lookup returns CDR1 SNHLY and CDR2 FYNNEI. J lost 6 bases, V lost 6 bases, and 3 bases had no gene match. This CDR3 is 14 amino acids long.

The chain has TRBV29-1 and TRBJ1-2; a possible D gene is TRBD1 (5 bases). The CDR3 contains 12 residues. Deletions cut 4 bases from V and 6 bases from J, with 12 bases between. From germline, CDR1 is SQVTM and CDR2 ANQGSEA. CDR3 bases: TGCAGCGTTGTGGTGGGAGGGGATGGCTACACCTTC. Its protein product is CSVVVGGDGYTF.

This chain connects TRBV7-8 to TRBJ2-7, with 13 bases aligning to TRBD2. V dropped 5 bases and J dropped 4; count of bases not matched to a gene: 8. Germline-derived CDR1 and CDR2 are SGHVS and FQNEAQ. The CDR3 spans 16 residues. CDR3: CASSTRLAGGRYEQYF. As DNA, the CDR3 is TGTGCCAGCAGCACCAGACTAGCGGGAGGTCGATACGAGCAGTACTTC.

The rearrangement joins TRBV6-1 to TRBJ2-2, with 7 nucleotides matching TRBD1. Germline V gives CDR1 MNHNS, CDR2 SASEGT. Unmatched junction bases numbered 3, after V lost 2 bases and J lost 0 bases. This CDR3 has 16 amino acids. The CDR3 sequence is CASSERQGSNTGELFF. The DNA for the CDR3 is TGTGCCAGCAGTGAAAGACAGGGTTCGAACACCGGGGAGCTGTTTTTT.

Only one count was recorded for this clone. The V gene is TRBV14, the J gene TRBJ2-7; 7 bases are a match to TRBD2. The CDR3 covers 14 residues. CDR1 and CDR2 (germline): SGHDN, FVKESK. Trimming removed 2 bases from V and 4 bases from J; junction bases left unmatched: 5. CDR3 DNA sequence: TGTGCCAGCAGCCAACTTGCGGGAGAGTACGAGCAGTACTTC. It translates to CASSQLAGEYEQYF.

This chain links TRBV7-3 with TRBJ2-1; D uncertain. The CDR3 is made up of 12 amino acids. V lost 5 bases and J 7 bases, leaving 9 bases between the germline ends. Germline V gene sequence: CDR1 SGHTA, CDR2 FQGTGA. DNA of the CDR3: TGTGCCAGCAGCCCCCTGGGGAATGAGCAGTTCTTC. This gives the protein CASSPLGNEQFF.

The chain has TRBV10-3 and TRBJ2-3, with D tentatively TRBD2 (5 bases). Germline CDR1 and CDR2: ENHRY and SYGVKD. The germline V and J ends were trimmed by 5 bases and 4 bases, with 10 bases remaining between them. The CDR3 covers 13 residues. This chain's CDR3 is CAISLTTADTQYF. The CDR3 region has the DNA TGTGCCATCAGTCTGACTACCGCAGATACGCAGTATTTT.

This chain's CDR3 is CASRPQLAGEQFF. The CDR3 coding sequence is TGTGCCAGCAGACCCCAACTAGCGGGTGAGCAGTTCTTC. The rearrangement links TRBV7-2 to TRBJ2-1; 9 bases line up with TRBD2. Trimming took 6 bases from V and 9 from J; bases not matched to a gene: 6. This CDR3 has 13 amino acids. CDR1 and CDR2 from the germline V gene are SGHTA and FQGNSA.

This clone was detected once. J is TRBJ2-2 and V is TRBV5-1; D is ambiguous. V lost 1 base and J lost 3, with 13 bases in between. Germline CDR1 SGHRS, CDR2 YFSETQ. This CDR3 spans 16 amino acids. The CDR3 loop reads CASSLRTLSHTGELFF. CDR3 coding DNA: TGCGCCAGCAGCTTGAGGACCCTAAGTCACACCGGGGAGCTGTTTTTT. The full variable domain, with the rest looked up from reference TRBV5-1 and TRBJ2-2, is KAGVTQTPRYLIKTRGQQVTLSCSPISGHRSVSWYQQTPGQGLQFLFEYFSETQRNKGNFPGRFSGRQFSNSRSEMNVSTLELGDSALYLCASSLRTLSHTGELFFGEGSRLTVL.

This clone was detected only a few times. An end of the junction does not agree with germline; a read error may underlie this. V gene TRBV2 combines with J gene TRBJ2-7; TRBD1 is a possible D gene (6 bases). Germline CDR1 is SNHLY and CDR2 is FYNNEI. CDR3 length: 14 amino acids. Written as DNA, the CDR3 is TGTGCCAGCAGGGAAGGGGGTCCCATGGCCGAGCAGTACTTC. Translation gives CASREGGPMAEQYF.

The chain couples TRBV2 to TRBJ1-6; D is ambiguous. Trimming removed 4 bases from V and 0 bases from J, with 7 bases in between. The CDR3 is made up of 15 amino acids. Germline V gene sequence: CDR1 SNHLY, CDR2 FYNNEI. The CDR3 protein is CASSVSSSYNSPLHF. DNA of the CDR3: TGTGCCAGCAGTGTCTCCTCCTCCTATAATTCACCCCTCCACTTT.

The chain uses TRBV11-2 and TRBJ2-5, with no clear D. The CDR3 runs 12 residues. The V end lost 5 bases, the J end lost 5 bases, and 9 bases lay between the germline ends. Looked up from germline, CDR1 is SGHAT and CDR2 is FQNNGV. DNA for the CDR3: TGTGCCAGCAGCCCCACCGAGGAGACCCAGTACTTC. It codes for CASSPTEETQYF.